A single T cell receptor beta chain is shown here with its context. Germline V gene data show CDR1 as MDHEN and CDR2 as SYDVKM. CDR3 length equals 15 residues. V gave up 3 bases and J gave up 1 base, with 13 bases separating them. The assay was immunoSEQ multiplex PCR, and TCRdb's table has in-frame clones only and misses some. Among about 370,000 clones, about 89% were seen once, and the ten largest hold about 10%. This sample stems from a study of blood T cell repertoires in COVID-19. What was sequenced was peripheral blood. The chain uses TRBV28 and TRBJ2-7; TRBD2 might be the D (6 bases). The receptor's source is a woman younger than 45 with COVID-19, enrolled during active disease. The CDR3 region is CASSFRPRESYEQYF. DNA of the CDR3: TGTGCCAGCAGTTTTAGGCCTCGGGAGTCCTACGAGCAGTACTTC.